This TCR beta chain was sequenced for a study of T cell responses to AZD1222 COVID-19 vaccine (TCRdb year 2021). Study-wide context: TCR sequencing was performed for 233 trial participants, of whom roughly 200 were given two doses of AZD1222 and some 26 were given two doses of MenACWY control vaccine. Enrollment into the trials was organized by age into subgroups of 18-55, 56-69 and 70-plus years, and those subgroups contained roughly 150, 30 and 60 TCR-sequenced participants, respectively.

This clone was seen a single time. Its antigen target is currently unknown. Per-nucleotide qualities are absent, and no much larger clonotype sits a single base away. The CDR3 starts with the cysteine, ends with the phenylalanine, and has 12 residues. Just CDR3 DNA is preserved here, 36 bases in frame from base 1. The junction carries 5 bases between V and J, which are trimmed by 4 bases and 4 bases respectively. In the paper's terms, the time point label means: about 28 days (+/-7) after the second vaccine dose. AZD1222 recipients whose second dose came at about 4 weeks and those whose second dose came at about 12 weeks were combined into one group, since spike-specific TCR depth and breadth did not differ between the two schedules. Samples from vaccinated people were obtained from the UK trials COV001 and COV002, which included a single-blind randomized controlled phase 2/3 trial of AZD1222 (ChAdOx1 nCoV-19) in healthy adults. For TCRbeta chain sequencing, PBMC samples from trial participants were taken at day 0 and at day 28 after the second dose.

Here is what the overall study found, with its caveats: Reportedly, close to half of the unique spike-specific TCRs recognized epitopes lying outside the regions that are mutated in the B.1.351 and B.1.1.7 variants. Conclusions about previously exposed vaccinees are limited because only 5 or 6 AZD1222 recipients were SARS-CoV-2 seropositive at baseline. Participants were mostly white British and included more females than males, and it was suggested by the authors that clonal diversity may have been underestimated. Spike-specific TCR breadth and depth rose significantly after two AZD1222 doses compared with day 0 and with MenACWY recipients. Because no day 14 peak-response samples were available, repertoires were characterized only after the peak T cell response. Vaccine-associated CD4 TCRs spanned the whole spike protein, with dominant responses in regions 160-218 and 743-854. In the small 56-69-year group, the increase in depth fell short of significance, most likely because of low power.

The CDR3 regions of human TCRbeta chains were analyzed by immunosequencing. On the study's bioinformatics: TCRs in the repertoires were matched against a reference library of SARS-CoV-2-specific TCRs that had been generated with the MIRA antigen-specificity platform. Breadth was defined as the fraction of unique TCRs that were SARS-CoV-2-associated, and depth was defined as the fraction of total T cells that were SARS-CoV-2-associated. Using the MIRA data, each spike-specific TCR was mapped to the spike region that the TCR reacts to and placed in a CD4 or CD8 class. Log10-transformed breadth and depth values were compared by one-way ANOVA with Sidak's multiple comparisons tests. TCRdb took this table from immuneACCESS and kept in-frame rearrangements with V and J called. Such tables lack part of the clones; where checked against another copy, unresolved V genes explain under half of the gap, and the rest is unexplained. V and J calls and clone size follow that table, whereas D and trimming were derived from the DNA. The sample includes roughly 270,000 clones, with 94% observed a single time. 0.5% to 0.7% of the sample rests with the top ten.

The V and J segments used are TRBV12-3 or TRBV12-4 and TRBJ2-1; TRBD2 is a possible D gene, resting on 5 matching bases. This clonotype was sampled from an adult who received the AZD1222 COVID-19 vaccine. Sequences were derived from peripheral blood, sampled 28 days after the second AZD1222 dose. The DNA sequence follows: TGTGCCAGCAGTTGGGAGTACAATGAGCAGTTCTTC. This sequence encodes CASSWEYNEQFF.